Listed here are 5 T cell receptor beta chains from one sample, sequenced in a study of T cell repertoires and HLA-DP antigens. Measured with immunoSEQ multiplex PCR; TCRdb has only the in-frame clones, and not every one. This table has around 110,000 clones, around 93% appearing once. The antigens these receptors bind are not known. What was sequenced was CD4+ T cells from PBMCs. The source is a young woman in good health and CMV-seronegative.

The CDR3 region has the DNA TGTGCCAGCACACCCCAGGGCGGCAATCAGCCCCAGCATTTT. Its protein product is CASTPQGGNQPQHF. The chain is built from TRBV28 and TRBJ1-5, with a tentative D call TRBD1 (5 bases). This CDR3 contains 14 residues. Per the germline V gene, CDR1 is MDHEN and CDR2 is SYDVKM. V was shortened by 7 bases and J by 2 bases, with 12 bases between the two germline ends.

The chain is built from TRBV2 and TRBJ2-4; 11 positions match TRBD1. After removal of 6 bases from V and 0 bases from J, the junction contained 16 bases not matched to a gene. The CDR3 is 20 residues long. Germline loops: CDR1 SNHLY, CDR2 FYNNEI. CDR3 loop: CASSQWKGQGEIQAKNIQYF. Here the CDR3 DNA reads TGTGCCAGCAGCCAGTGGAAGGGACAGGGGGAGATACAAGCCAAAAACATTCAGTACTTC.

The V and J genes are TRBV7-9 and TRBJ2-5, with D maybe TRBD2 (7 bases). Trimming took 3 bases from V and 5 from J, leaving 25 bases between them. The CDR3 has 18 amino acids. CDR1 and CDR2 from the germline V gene are SEHNR and FQNEAQ (reference sequence). DNA for the CDR3: TGTGCCAGCAGCTTTTGGGGGGCCGGGCGGGGGCCCGGGGAGACCCAGTACTTC. This codes for CASSFWGAGRGPGETQYF.

The rearrangement joins TRBV14 to TRBJ2-1, with 11 positions matching TRBD2. Germline-derived CDR1 and CDR2 are SGHDN and FVKESK. J lost 10 bases, V lost 6 bases, and 5 bases had no gene match. This CDR3 is built from 13 residues. The CDR3 loop reads CASSRGLAEEQFF. Written as DNA, the CDR3 is TGTGCCAGCAGTCGGGGACTAGCGGAAGAGCAGTTCTTC.

The chain employs TRBV6-6 and TRBJ2-5, with 7 positions matching TRBD1. The ends lost 0 bases at V and 2 bases at J; junction bases unmatched: 0. This CDR3 is 14 amino acids long. Per the germline V gene, CDR1 is MNHNY and CDR2 is SVGAGI (reference sequence). CDR3 sequence (DNA): TGTGCCAGCAGTTACTCGGACAGGCAAGAGACCCAGTACTTC. It specifies CASSYSDRQETQYF.